The rows below give T cell receptor beta chains drawn from one sample of a study of blood T cell repertoires in COVID-19. Measured with immunoSEQ multiplex PCR; TCRdb has only the in-frame clones, and not every one. The table includes 350,000 to 450,000 clones, 85% detected once. The sequencing sample was made of peripheral blood. These receptors all stem from a woman under 30 with acute or convalescent COVID-19. The CDR3 runs from the conserved cysteine through the conserved F or W. Each record gives: D gene, clone size, J gene, V gene, CDR3 protein, CDR3 DNA. D genes are given only for firm matches. Clone size is stated in some rows and not others, as once, few, many or a class when expanded.

D gene: .
clone size: .
J gene: TRBJ2-4
V gene: TRBV6-5
CDR3 protein: CASSIGGNIQYF
CDR3 DNA: TGTGCCAGCAGTATAGGGGGAAACATTCAGTACTTC

D gene: TRBD2
clone size: .
J gene: TRBJ2-2
V gene: TRBV5-1
CDR3 protein: CASSFNPSGSSNGELFF
CDR3 DNA: TGCGCCAGCAGCTTTAATCCTAGCGGGAGTTCTAACGGGGAGCTGTTTTTT

D gene: .
clone size: .
J gene: TRBJ2-2
V gene: TRBV9
CDR3 protein: CASSVEGARSHTGELFF
CDR3 DNA: TGTGCCAGCAGCGTAGAAGGGGCCAGGTCTCACACCGGGGAGCTGTTTTTT

D gene: TRBD1
clone size: .
J gene: TRBJ1-3
V gene: TRBV29-1
CDR3 protein: CSVATGSSGNTIYF
CDR3 DNA: TGCAGCGTTGCGACAGGGAGCTCTGGAAACACCATATATTTT

D gene: TRBD1
clone size: .
J gene: TRBJ1-2
V gene: TRBV5-1
CDR3 protein: CASSLVGTGYGYTF
CDR3 DNA: TGCGCCAGCAGCTTGGTTGGGACAGGGTATGGCTACACCTTC

D gene: .
clone size: once
J gene: TRBJ1-5
V gene: TRBV1
CDR3 protein: CTSSNSNQPQHF
CDR3 DNA: TGCACCAGCAGTAATAGCAATCAGCCCCAGCATTTT

D gene: TRBD2
clone size: .
J gene: TRBJ2-1
V gene: TRBV4-1
CDR3 protein: CASSLAGAWDEQFF
CDR3 DNA: TGCGCCAGCAGCCTAGCGGGGGCCTGGGATGAGCAGTTCTTC

D gene: .
clone size: .
J gene: TRBJ1-2
V gene: TRBV7-9
CDR3 protein: CASSLAGANYGYTF
CDR3 DNA: TGTGCCAGCAGCTTAGCAGGGGCCAACTATGGCTACACCTTC

D gene: .
clone size: .
J gene: TRBJ2-1
V gene: TRBV18
CDR3 protein: CASSQGTGPGPYNEQFF
CDR3 DNA: TGTGCCAGCTCACAGGGAACAGGGCCAGGGCCCTACAATGAGCAGTTCTTC

D gene: TRBD1
clone size: .
J gene: TRBJ2-2
V gene: TRBV3-1/TRBV3-2
CDR3 protein: CASSQIPGQGTGELFF
CDR3 DNA: TGTGCCAGCAGCCAGATCCCGGGACAGGGAACCGGGGAGCTGTTTTTT

D gene: TRBD1
clone size: .
J gene: TRBJ2-3
V gene: TRBV9
CDR3 protein: CASSVRTGSEADTQYF
CDR3 DNA: TGTGCCAGCAGCGTACGGACAGGGTCTGAAGCAGATACGCAGTATTTT

D gene: .
clone size: .
J gene: TRBJ2-6
V gene: TRBV5-1
CDR3 protein: CASSSTGSGANVLTF
CDR3 DNA: TGCGCCAGCAGCTCTACGGGCTCTGGGGCCAACGTCCTGACTTTC

D gene: .
clone size: .
J gene: TRBJ1-1
V gene: TRBV27
CDR3 protein: CASSLWREMNTEAFF
CDR3 DNA: TGTGCCAGCAGTTTATGGCGGGAAATGAACACTGAAGCTTTCTTT

D gene: TRBD1
clone size: .
J gene: TRBJ1-3
V gene: TRBV7-9
CDR3 protein: CASSSRQGEGGSGNTIYF
CDR3 DNA: TGTGCCAGCAGCTCCCGACAGGGCGAGGGCGGCTCTGGAAACACCATATATTTT

D gene: TRBD1
clone size: once
J gene: TRBJ2-1
V gene: TRBV7-2
CDR3 protein: CASSSGQGINEQFF
CDR3 DNA: TGTGCCAGCAGTTCTGGACAGGGTATCAATGAGCAGTTCTTC

D gene: .
clone size: once
J gene: TRBJ2-1
V gene: TRBV7-8
CDR3 protein: CASSLETGFNEQFF
CDR3 DNA: TGTGCCAGCAGCTTGGAGACAGGATTCAATGAGCAGTTCTTC

D gene: .
clone size: .
J gene: TRBJ2-3
V gene: TRBV9
CDR3 protein: CASSVDGDTQYF
CDR3 DNA: TGTGCCAGCAGCGTAGACGGTGATACGCAGTATTTT

D gene: TRBD1
clone size: many
J gene: TRBJ1-2
V gene: TRBV19
CDR3 protein: CASSTRDRGRGYTF
CDR3 DNA: TGTGCCAGTAGTACTCGCGACAGGGGTCGAGGCTACACCTTC

D gene: TRBD1
clone size: .
J gene: TRBJ2-7
V gene: TRBV5-1
CDR3 protein: CASSFDRTGITYEQYF
CDR3 DNA: TGCGCCAGCAGCTTTGACAGGACAGGGATTACCTACGAGCAGTACTTC

D gene: .
clone size: few
J gene: TRBJ1-3
V gene: TRBV5-1
CDR3 protein: CASSQQGTYSGNTIYF
CDR3 DNA: TGCGCCAGCAGCCAACAGGGCACGTACTCTGGAAACACCATATATTTT

D gene: .
clone size: .
J gene: TRBJ2-7
V gene: TRBV10-3
CDR3 protein: CAISDSRYYEQYF
CDR3 DNA: TGTGCCATCAGTGACTCTCGCTACTACGAGCAGTACTTC

D gene: TRBD2
clone size: .
J gene: TRBJ2-1
V gene: TRBV29-1
CDR3 protein: CSVTGGLASINEQFF
CDR3 DNA: TGCAGCGTTACGGGAGGACTAGCATCGATCAATGAGCAGTTCTTC

D gene: .
clone size: .
J gene: TRBJ1-1
V gene: TRBV29-1
CDR3 protein: CSAATAVNTEAFF
CDR3 DNA: TGCAGCGCCGCGACAGCCGTGAACACTGAAGCTTTCTTT

D gene: TRBD1
clone size: .
J gene: TRBJ2-2
V gene: TRBV19
CDR3 protein: CASLQGTGYTGELFF
CDR3 DNA: TGTGCCAGCTTACAGGGGACCGGTTACACCGGGGAGCTGTTTTTT

D gene: .
clone size: .
J gene: TRBJ2-6
V gene: TRBV7-3
CDR3 protein: CASGRETGANVLTF
CDR3 DNA: TGTGCCAGCGGAAGGGAGACAGGGGCCAACGTCCTGACTTTC

D gene: .
clone size: .
J gene: TRBJ1-4
V gene: TRBV7-2
CDR3 protein: CASSLQAGNNEKLFF
CDR3 DNA: TGTGCCAGCAGCTTACAGGCAGGGAACAATGAAAAACTGTTTTTT

D gene: TRBD1
clone size: .
J gene: TRBJ2-7
V gene: TRBV5-1
CDR3 protein: CASSPGQGFYEQYF
CDR3 DNA: TGCGCCAGCAGCCCGGGACAGGGGTTCTACGAGCAGTACTTC

D gene: .
clone size: .
J gene: TRBJ2-7
V gene: TRBV4-1
CDR3 protein: CASSRNPLQGGYEQYF
CDR3 DNA: TGCGCCAGCAGTCGGAATCCCCTACAGGGAGGGTACGAGCAGTACTTC

D gene: .
clone size: .
J gene: TRBJ2-1
V gene: TRBV7-8
CDR3 protein: CASSLVDSSSYNEQFF
CDR3 DNA: TGTGCCAGCAGCTTAGTTGACTCGAGCTCCTACAATGAGCAGTTCTTC

D gene: TRBD2
clone size: .
J gene: TRBJ2-1
V gene: TRBV14
CDR3 protein: CASNALAASPYNEQFF
CDR3 DNA: TGTGCCAGCAACGCACTAGCGGCGTCCCCCTACAATGAGCAGTTCTTC